Listed here are 25 T cell receptor beta chains from one sample, sequenced in a study of T cell clonality in common variable immunodeficiency. Profiled with immunoSEQ multiplex PCR; TCRdb holds only in-frame clones, not every one. Listed for the sample are around 9,600 clones, none seen a single time. General study points: In common variable immunodeficiency, TCR beta chains reportedly carried fewer deletions and N-nucleotide insertions.

These receptors are not linked to any known antigen. The sequencing input was peripheral blood mononuclear cells. Receptors originate from a human donor with common variable immunodeficiency.

In its sample, this clone was seen many times. From the germline J gene comes the end of the CDR3, since the read stops 3 residues before it. The rearrangement links TRBV2 to TRBJ1-4; D is unclear. V was clipped by 6 bases and J by 6 bases, with 14 bases between them. This CDR3 is 14 amino acids long. Germline-derived CDR1 and CDR2 are SNHLY and FYNNEI. The CDR3 region is CASRPHSTDEKLFF. The covered CDR3 bases are TGTGCCAGCAGGCCGCACAGTACAGATGAAAAA. Based on the CDR3 plus reference TRBV2 and TRBJ1-4, the full variable domain is EPEVTQTPSHQVTQMGQEVILRCVPISNHLYFYWYRQILGQKVEFLVSFYNNEISEKSEIFDDQFSVERPDGSNFTLKIRSTKLEDSAMYFCASRPHSTDEKLFFGSGTQLSVL.

This clone was detected ten times or more. The read falls 3 residues short of the CDR3 end, and the missing part is taken from the germline J gene. The chain is built from TRBV19 and TRBJ2-3; 14 positions match TRBD2. This CDR3 has 17 amino acids. Germline CDR1 reads LNHDA; CDR2 reads SQIVND (reference sequence). V trimming: 5 bases; J trimming: 3 bases; junction bases outside the gene matches: 7. The sequenced CDR3 bases are TGTGCCAGTAGTCCCATCCGGACTAGCGGGAGGACAGATACG. Amino acids: CASSPIRTSGRTDT. The CDR3, in full, reads CASSPIRTSGRTDTQYF. Drawing the rest from reference TRBV19 and TRBJ2-3, the complete variable domain is DGGITQSPKYLFRKEGQNVTLSCEQNLNHDAMYWYRQDPGQGLRLIYYSQIVNDFQKGDIAEGYSVSREKKESFPLTVTSAQKNPTAFYLCASSPIRTSGRTDTQYFGPGTRLTVL.

This clone was counted many times. The read stops 3 residues short of the end of the CDR3; the missing end is completed from the germline J gene. The chain has TRBV5-1 and TRBJ2-5; D ambiguous. Germline-derived CDR1 and CDR2 are SGHRS and YFSETQ. The CDR3 contains 12 residues. V was shortened by 4 bases and J by 0 bases, with 4 bases between the two germline ends. The CDR3 spells CASSSNQETQYF. The covered CDR3 bases are TGCGCCAGCAGCAGCAACCAAGAGACC.

In its sample, this clone was seen many times. The read ends 3 residues shy of where the CDR3 ends; the end is completed using the germline J gene. V usage is TRBV20-1 and J usage is TRBJ2-5; 7 bases are shared with TRBD2. The CDR3 spans 13 residues. The junction had 7 bases not matched to a gene; V was cut back by 4 bases and J by 5 bases. Germline CDR1 and CDR2: DFQATT and SNEGSKA (reference sequence). The CDR3 DNA, read in part, is TGCAGTGCTAAACGGACTAGTTTTGAGACC. This codes for CSAKRTSFET. Given in full, the CDR3 is CSAKRTSFETQYF.

This clone was counted at least ten times. The read gets to within 3 residues of the CDR3 end, and the germline J gene fills in the rest. The gene calls are TRBV6-1 and TRBJ2-1; 11 nucleotides align to TRBD2. V lost 0 bases and J lost 2; bases outside the gene matches: 0. Germline lookup yields CDR1 MNHNS and CDR2 SASEGT. This CDR3 has 16 residues. CDR3 bases read: TGTGCCAGCAGTGAAGCTAGCGGGGGGGCCTACAATGAG. It is translated as CASSEASGGAYNE. The CDR3 as a whole reads CASSEASGGAYNEQFF.

This clone was seen many times. Read sequence stops 3 residues before the CDR3 end, and the germline J gene provides the missing end. The genes are TRBV2 and TRBJ1-4; tentatively, D is TRBD1 (5 bases). The CDR3 runs 14 residues. CDR1 is SNHLY and CDR2 is FYNNEI in the germline V gene. The ends were cut back, 4 bases at V and 0 bases at J, with 6 bases in the middle. CDR3 protein: CASSAGTTNEKLFF. Incomplete CDR3 DNA: TGTGCCAGCAGTGCAGGGACAACTAATGAAAAA.

This clone was detected many times. The read terminates 3 residues ahead of where the CDR3 ends, so the germline J gene completes it. The chain joins TRBV7-2 to TRBJ1-1; D gene unclear. The CDR3 runs to 13 residues. Trimming removed 6 bases from V and 1 base from J, with 9 bases in between. Germline CDR1 SGHTA, CDR2 FQGNSA. CDR3 loop: CASSERRNTEAFF. Incomplete CDR3 DNA: TGTGCCAGCAGTGAGCGGAGGAACACTGAA.

This clone was seen ten or more times. The read ends 3 residues shy of where the CDR3 ends; the end is completed using the germline J gene. The V gene is TRBV5-1, the J gene TRBJ1-1; D is ambiguous. CDR1 is SGHRS, CDR2 YFSETQ, per germline. The ends were cut back, 0 bases at V and 1 base at J, with 7 bases in the middle. The CDR3 sequence is 14 residues long. CDR3 in amino acids: CASSLGHQNTEAFF. CDR3 DNA, as far as it was read: TGCGCCAGCAGCTTGGGGCATCAGAACACTGAA. Full variable domain (rest looked up from reference TRBV5-1 and TRBJ1-1): KAGVTQTPRYLIKTRGQQVTLSCSPISGHRSVSWYQQTPGQGLQFLFEYFSETQRNKGNFPGRFSGRQFSNSRSEMNVSTLELGDSALYLCASSLGHQNTEAFFGQGTRLTVV.

There are many counts of this clone. The CDR3 is cut off 3 residues early in the read; its end comes from the germline J gene. The genes are TRBV2 and TRBJ1-6; D may be TRBD1 (6 bases). This CDR3 spans 18 amino acids. Between the trimmed V and J ends, which lost 3 bases and 0 bases, there was a span of 15 bases. Germline V lookup: CDR1 SNHLY, CDR2 FYNNEI. The CDR3 DNA, read in part, is TGTGCCAGCAGTGAGGGGACAATTCAGAGCTCCTATAATTCACCC. Translating gives CASSEGTIQSSYNSP. The CDR3, in full, reads CASSEGTIQSSYNSPLHF.

By proportion, this clone is medium-sized (0.01 to 0.1%). The read comes to an end 3 residues before the CDR3 does, leaving the germline J gene to fill in the end. V gene TRBV5-5 combines with J gene TRBJ1-5; perhaps TRBD1 as D (5 bases). The CDR3 spans 15 residues. V was clipped by 3 bases and J by 6 bases, with 16 bases between them. Germline V gene sequence: CDR1 SGHKS, CDR2 YYEKEE (reference sequence). The covered CDR3 bases are TGTGCCAGCAGCTGGGGGACTGTTGTCACTCAGCCC. Protein sequence: CASSWGTVVTQP. The full CDR3 protein is CASSWGTVVTQPQHF.

In this sample, this clone turned up many times. The observed sequence ends 3 residues before the CDR3 terminus, with the missing tail filled in from the germline J gene. The chain carries TRBV12-3 or TRBV12-4 and TRBJ2-1; 11 bases fit TRBD2. With V trimmed by 6 bases and J by 5 bases, 6 bases remained unmatched. The CDR3 covers 15 residues. CDR3 DNA, as far as it was read: TGTGCCAGCAGCCGGGGACTAGCGGTAAACAATGAG. Residues: CASSRGLAVNNE. The full-length CDR3 reads as CASSRGLAVNNEQFF.

This clone was detected many times. Germline and junction disagree at one end, which may indicate a read error. The read gets to within 3 residues of the CDR3 end, and the germline J gene fills in the rest. The chain links TRBV4-2 to TRBJ1-2, with TRBD1 identical over 8 bases. The CDR3 has 13 residues. The germline V gene has CDR1 LGHNA and CDR2 YNFKEQ. The sequenced part of the CDR3 DNA is TGCGCCAGCAGCCAGGACGGACAGGGAGGC. It encodes CASSQDGQGG. The whole CDR3 region reads CASSQDGQGGYTF.

This clone showed up many times. The CDR3 end falls 3 residues outside the read, so it is completed with the germline J gene. The J gene is TRBJ2-5, the V gene TRBV4-1, with D possibly TRBD1 on 5 matching bases. The CDR3 consists of 13 residues. Germline V gives CDR1 MGHRA, CDR2 YSYEKL. Trimming left V 2 bases short and J 2 bases short, with 6 bases between. Incomplete CDR3 DNA: TGCGCCAGCAGCCAAAGGGGACAAGAGACC. Protein: CASSQRGQET. The entire CDR3 protein is CASSQRGQETQYF.

This clone occurred many times. The read comes to an end 3 residues before the CDR3 does, leaving the germline J gene to fill in the end. This chain uses TRBV13 with TRBJ1-5, with 8 bases aligning to TRBD1. Germline V gene lookup returns CDR1 PRHDT and CDR2 FYEKMQ (reference sequence). The CDR3 length is 16 residues. V lost 3 bases and J lost 3; bases outside the gene matches: 7. The CDR3 spells CASSFGTGRFNQPQHF. The sequenced CDR3 bases are TGTGCCAGCAGCTTCGGGACAGGAAGATTCAATCAGCCC.

This clone has at least ten counts. The CDR3 goes on 3 residues after the read ends, and that part is filled in from the germline J gene. The chain couples TRBV9 to TRBJ2-1, with D perhaps matching TRBD2 (5 bases). In germline, CDR1 is SGDLS, CDR2 YYNGEE. The CDR3 extends over 12 amino acids. With 3 bases removed from V and 9 bases from J, the gap between germline ends came to 10 bases. CDR3 loop: CASSELASEQFF. The CDR3 bases that were read are TGTGCCAGCAGCGAGCTAGCAAGTGAG. The variable domain in full, with the rest retrieved from reference TRBV9 and TRBJ2-1, is DSGVTQTPKHLITATGQRVTLRCSPRSGDLSVYWYQQSLDQGLQFLIQYYNGEERAKGNILERFSAQQFPDLHSELNLSSLELGDSALYFCASSELASEQFFGPGTRLTVL.

Judged by abundance, this clone is medium-sized. The read is 3 residues too short to cover the CDR3 end, so that end is filled in from the germline J gene. The rearrangement joins TRBV9 to TRBJ2-1; TRBD2 matches at 12 bases. J gave up 4 bases and V 3 bases, and 8 bases lay outside the gene matches. The CDR3 is 17 amino acids. The germline V gene has CDR1 SGDLS and CDR2 YYNGEE. The CDR3 sequence: CASSALAGGLLYNEQFF. CDR3 bases read: TGTGCCAGCAGCGCCCTAGCGGGAGGGCTTTTGTACAATGAG. Combining the CDR3 with reference TRBV9 and TRBJ2-1 gives the whole variable domain DSGVTQTPKHLITATGQRVTLRCSPRSGDLSVYWYQQSLDQGLQFLIQYYNGEERAKGNILERFSAQQFPDLHSELNLSSLELGDSALYFCASSALAGGLLYNEQFFGPGTRLTVL.

This clone was found many times. Read data end 3 residues before the CDR3 end; the end is taken from the germline J gene. The chain employs TRBV14 and TRBJ2-7; 11 bases line up with TRBD1. The CDR3 length is 17 residues. Germline V gene lookup returns CDR1 SGHDN and CDR2 FVKESK. With V trimmed by 2 bases and J by 3 bases, 9 bases remained unmatched. CDR3 sequence reads: CASSQFRTGGRGYEQYF. Incomplete CDR3 DNA: TGTGCCAGCAGCCAATTTAGGACAGGGGGCCGCGGCTACGAG.

The table lists this clone with many counts. This chain's CDR3 is CASSLTGQGANEQFF. The covered CDR3 bases are TGTGCCAGCAGCTTAACGGGACAGGGGGCTAATGAG. This chain uses TRBV7-3 with TRBJ2-1; 12 nucleotides align to TRBD1. The read comes to an end 3 residues before the CDR3 does, leaving the germline J gene to fill in the end. The CDR3 has 15 residues. Germline-derived CDR1 and CDR2 are SGHTA and FQGTGA. V shed 0 bases and J 7 bases; nucleotides not matched to a gene: 1.

This clone was observed at least ten times. The CDR3 extends 3 residues past the end of the read, so its final part is completed from the germline J gene. Other DNA sequences in this sample translate to the same CDR3. The chain uses TRBV29-1 and TRBJ1-1; D remains unclear. The CDR3 sequence is 12 residues long. Germline V CDR1 and CDR2: SQVTM, ANQGSEA. The V gene lost 4 bases and the J gene lost 2 bases, with 8 bases spanning the gap. The sequenced CDR3 bases are TGCAGCGTTGGGCAATTTAACACTGAA. It yields the protein CSVGQFNTE. The complete CDR3 protein is CSVGQFNTEAFF.

This clone was recorded at least ten times. Coverage ceases 3 residues before the CDR3 finishes, and the germline J gene fills in the end. This sequence joins TRBV5-1 and TRBJ2-5; 10 bases map to TRBD2. Germline CDR1 reads SGHRS; CDR2 reads YFSETQ. There are 15 residues in the CDR3. With 6 bases clipped from V and 0 bases from J, the junction kept 5 bases outside the gene matches. CDR3 residues: CASKTSGAYQETQYF. The DNA read from the CDR3 is TGCGCCAGCAAAACTAGCGGGGCGTACCAAGAGACC.

This clone was found many times. The CDR3 end lies 3 residues beyond the end of the read and is filled in from the germline J gene. The genes are TRBV19 and TRBJ2-3; TRBD2 aligns across 7 bases. V was clipped by 10 bases and J by 0 bases; unmatched bases: 7. From germline, CDR1 is LNHDA and CDR2 SQIVND (reference sequence). The CDR3 contains 14 residues. The CDR3 loop is CATRPGLSTDTQYF. The DNA read from the CDR3 is TGTGCCACCAGGCCGGGACTAAGCACAGATACG.

This clone is labeled medium-sized. The read ends 3 residues early relative to the CDR3; the germline J gene fills the gap. The chain is built from TRBV5-1 and TRBJ1-2; 8 nucleotides align to TRBD1. With 0 bases clipped from V and 0 bases from J, the junction kept 7 bases outside the gene matches. The CDR3 is 17 amino acids. Germline V gene sequence: CDR1 SGHRS, CDR2 YFSETQ. CDR3 DNA, as far as it was read: TGCGCCAGCAGCTTGGGCTCAGGGGGCAGAGCTAACTATGGC. Translated, it gives CASSLGSGGRANYG. The entire CDR3 protein is CASSLGSGGRANYGYTF.

This clone was detected ten times or more. The read falls 3 residues short of the CDR3 end, and the missing part is taken from the germline J gene. The chain is built from TRBV20-1 and TRBJ2-5; 11 bases align to TRBD2. Germline trimming cut 6 bases from V and 1 base from J; bases unmatched to any gene: 7. This CDR3 region has 15 residues. From germline, CDR1 is DFQATT and CDR2 SNEGSKA (reference sequence). CDR3 in amino acids: CSAIAGGSVQETQYF. CDR3 bases read: TGCAGTGCAATAGCGGGAGGGTCCGTCCAAGAGACC.

This clone was counted at least ten times. The CDR3 end is not reached by the read, which stops 3 residues before it; the germline J gene fills it in. This chain uses TRBV7-3 with TRBJ2-6; 7 bases map to TRBD1. Unmatched junction bases numbered 16, after V lost 1 base and J lost 4 bases. Germline CDR1 reads SGHTA; CDR2 reads FQGTGA. This CDR3 comprises 20 residues. The CDR3 protein is CASSLITGDIPLSGANVLTF. CDR3 DNA (partial): TGTGCCAGCAGCTTAATCACAGGGGACATCCCTTTATCCGGGGCCAACGTC.

This clone was detected many times. Read data end 3 residues before the CDR3 end; the end is taken from the germline J gene. V and J are TRBV6-2 or TRBV6-3 and TRBJ1-5; 10 nucleotides align to TRBD1. Trimming cost V 7 bases and J 5 bases; bases outside gene matches: 2. Germline CDR1 reads MNHEY; CDR2 reads SVGEGT. The CDR3 is made up of 13 amino acids. The part of the CDR3 DNA that was read is TGTGCCAGCACGGACAGGGGGGATCAGCCC. It is translated as CASTDRGDQP. In full, the CDR3 is CASTDRGDQPQHF.